This is a list of T cell receptor beta chains from one sample in a study of memory B cells and T cells in multiple sclerosis. These receptors have no identified antigens. Some clones are missing from TCRdb's copy, which holds only in-frame ones; the method was immunoSEQ multiplex PCR. The table records some 11,000 clones, approximately 84% of them present only once. Sequencing used PBMCs from blood kept in culture. Receptor source: a human donor with multiple sclerosis. The CDR3 runs from the conserved cysteine through the conserved F or W. D genes are given only for firm matches. Clone size appears in some rows only: once, few, many, or a class for an expanded clone.

J gene | V gene | clone size | D gene | CDR3 protein | CDR3 DNA
TRBJ1-2 | TRBV10-1 | - | - | CASSMTEGSRKTYGYTF | TGCGCCAGCAGTATGACCGAAGGATCGCGAAAGACCTATGGCTACACCTTC
TRBJ2-1 | TRBV5-1 | - | TRBD2 | CASSLEGTSDNEQFF | TGCGCCAGCAGCTTGGAAGGGACTAGTGACAATGAGCAGTTCTTC
TRBJ1-1 | TRBV6-5 | - | - | CASTKGALMNTEAFF | TGTGCCAGCACCAAAGGGGCTTTGATGAACACTGAAGCTTTCTTT
TRBJ2-2 | TRBV7-3 | few | TRBD2 | CASSPWGGYTGELFF | TGTGCCAGCAGCCCCTGGGGAGGGTACACCGGGGAGCTGTTTTTT
TRBJ1-6 | TRBV6-1 | - | - | CASSVGAFNSPLHF | TGTGCCAGCAGTGTCGGGGCTTTTAATTCACCCCTCCACTTT
TRBJ2-3 | TRBV23-1 | - | - | CASSLPRAFTQYF | TGCGCCAGCAGTTTGCCGAGGGCCTTTACGCAGTATTTT
TRBJ2-3 | TRBV9 | - | - | CASSVRGPPDTQYF | TGTGCCAGCAGCGTAAGGGGACCCCCCGATACGCAGTATTTT
TRBJ2-7 | TRBV6-6 | - | TRBD1 | CASSGTGRQYFDEQYF | TGTGCCAGCAGTGGGACAGGGAGGCAATATTTCGACGAGCAGTACTTC
TRBJ1-2 | TRBV5-1 | - | - | CASSLAATLYYGYTF | TGCGCCAGCAGCTTGGCTGCGACCCTCTACTATGGCTACACCTTC
TRBJ2-7 | TRBV2 | - | - | CASSGGLYEQYF | TGTGCCAGCAGTGGGGGGCTATACGAGCAGTACTTC
TRBJ1-1 | TRBV27 | - | TRBD1 | CASSTQTGTGGFTEAFF | TGTGCCAGCAGTACCCAGACCGGGACAGGGGGTTTCACTGAAGCTTTCTTT
TRBJ1-1 | TRBV27 | - | - | CASSSPIGRGMNTEAFF | TGTGCCAGCAGTTCCCCCATTGGACGGGGGATGAACACTGAAGCTTTCTTT
TRBJ1-4 | TRBV5-4 | - | TRBD1 | CASSLDRGQEKLFF | TGTGCCAGCAGCTTGGACAGGGGACAAGAAAAACTGTTTTTT
TRBJ2-4 | TRBV5-1 | few | TRBD2 | CASSLGSASGVQGAKNIQYF | TGCGCCAGCAGCTTGGGGAGCGCTAGCGGGGTCCAGGGTGCCAAAAACATTCAGTACTTC
TRBJ1-4 | TRBV4-2 | - | - | CASSQNLQGNNEKLFF | TGTGCCAGCAGCCAAAACCTACAGGGAAATAATGAAAAACTGTTTTTT
TRBJ1-6 | TRBV6-5 | - | - | CASRFRGNSPLHF | TGTGCCAGCAGATTCAGGGGTAATTCACCCCTCCACTTT
TRBJ1-3 | TRBV9 | - | - | CASSVEGVPGNTIYF | TGTGCCAGCAGCGTCGAGGGGGTCCCAGGAAACACCATATATTTT
TRBJ2-7 | TRBV5-6 | - | - | CASSLLYRGFPYEQYF | TGTGCCAGCAGCTTGCTTTACCGGGGCTTCCCCTACGAGCAGTACTTC
TRBJ1-1 | TRBV19 | - | - | CASSIGWTEAFF | TGTGCCAGTAGTATTGGGTGGACTGAAGCTTTCTTT
TRBJ2-3 | TRBV9 | - | TRBD1 | CASSARQGGTTDTQYF | TGTGCCAGCAGCGCCCGACAGGGGGGGACCACAGATACGCAGTATTTT
TRBJ2-7 | TRBV10-3 | - | - | CAISVQGGYEQYF | TGTGCCATCAGTGTACAGGGTGGTTACGAGCAGTACTTC
TRBJ2-1 | TRBV6-5 | - | - | CASSPLSYNEQFF | TGTGCCAGCAGTCCCCTCTCCTACAATGAGCAGTTCTTC
TRBJ2-7 | TRBV18 | - | - | CASSPPTGFGEQYF | TGTGCCAGCTCACCCCCGACGGGGTTTGGCGAGCAGTACTTC
TRBJ1-5 | TRBV5-1 | - | - | CASSPGLFNQPQHF | TGCGCCAGCAGCCCGGGACTTTTCAATCAGCCCCAGCATTTT
TRBJ2-1 | TRBV15 | - | - | CATSRDKIGDEQFF | TGTGCCACCAGCAGAGATAAAATTGGCGATGAGCAGTTCTTC
TRBJ1-4 | TRBV6-5 | - | - | CASRSTRGFNEKLFF | TGTGCCAGCAGATCAACCAGGGGCTTTAATGAAAAACTGTTTTTT
TRBJ1-1 | TRBV11-3 | - | - | CASSPPGTSEPNTEAFF | TGTGCCAGCAGCCCTCCTGGGACATCAGAACCGAACACTGAAGCTTTCTTT
TRBJ1-2 | TRBV7-3 | - | TRBD1 | CASSLDPGGNGYTF | TGTGCCAGCAGCTTAGATCCAGGGGGTAATGGCTACACCTTC
TRBJ1-5 | TRBV28 | - | - | CASGGLGTGPNQPQHF | TGTGCCAGTGGAGGTTTGGGAACAGGGCCCAATCAGCCCCAGCATTTT
TRBJ1-2 | TRBV6-5 | - | - | CASSRDRPEYGYTF | TGTGCCAGCAGTCGCGACAGGCCAGAATATGGCTACACCTTC
TRBJ2-2 | TRBV21-1 | - | - | CASSKPSRTGPADTGELFF | TGTGCCAGCAGCAAACCCTCTCGAACAGGGCCGGCAGACACCGGGGAGCTGTTTTTT
TRBJ1-1 | TRBV28 | - | - | CASSEFVAANTEAFF | TGTGCCAGCAGTGAATTTGTGGCGGCGAACACTGAAGCTTTCTTT
TRBJ2-7 | TRBV5-1 | - | - | CASSLAGALLSYEQYF | TGCGCCAGCAGCTTGGCCGGCGCGCTCCTCTCCTACGAGCAGTACTTC
TRBJ1-1 | TRBV28 | few | - | CASGDLLGTEAFF | TGTGCCAGCGGGGACCTCTTGGGCACTGAAGCTTTCTTT
TRBJ2-5 | TRBV5-1 | - | TRBD2 | CASTLGASGGPGETQYF | TGCGCCAGCACCTTGGGGGCTAGCGGGGGGCCGGGGGAGACCCAGTACTTC
TRBJ2-7 | TRBV12-5 | - | TRBD1 | CASGLDRVHEQYF | TGTGCTAGTGGTCTAGACAGGGTCCACGAGCAGTACTTC
TRBJ2-7 | TRBV11-2 | - | - | CASNDLAEKGSYEQYF | TGTGCCAGCAACGATCTGGCCGAGAAAGGCTCCTACGAGCAGTACTTC
TRBJ2-7 | TRBV5-8 | - | - | CASSLMLGSTENYEQYF | TGTGCCAGCAGCTTGATGTTAGGTTCCACCGAGAACTACGAGCAGTACTTC
TRBJ2-7 | TRBV27 | - | TRBD2 | CASSLGLVSYEQYF | TGTGCCAGCAGTTTGGGACTAGTCTCCTACGAGCAGTACTTC
TRBJ2-2 | TRBV2 | - | TRBD1 | CASSEVQGANTGELFF | TGTGCCAGCAGTGAAGTGCAGGGGGCTAACACCGGGGAGCTGTTTTTT
TRBJ1-1 | TRBV7-9 | - | TRBD1 | CASTPHVGQGTEAFF | TGTGCCAGCACCCCGCACGTCGGACAGGGCACTGAAGCTTTCTTT
TRBJ2-5 | TRBV7-9 | - | - | CASSLVRRSLETQYF | TGTGCCAGCAGCTTAGTGCGCCGATCCCTGGAGACCCAGTACTTC
TRBJ1-4 | TRBV4-1 | - | - | CASSQIRDGGEKLFF | TGCGCCAGCAGCCAAATCCGGGACGGAGGTGAAAAACTGTTTTTT
TRBJ2-1 | TRBV6-1 | - | TRBD1 | CASVGGTGSYNEQFF | TGTGCCAGCGTGGGTGGGACAGGGTCCTACAATGAGCAGTTCTTC
TRBJ1-2 | TRBV5-6 | - | - | CASSGKVDYGYTF | TGTGCCAGCAGCGGAAAGGTAGACTATGGCTACACCTTC
TRBJ2-1 | TRBV9 | - | - | CASSVWGDEEQFF | TGTGCCAGCAGCGTATGGGGGGATGAGGAGCAGTTCTTC
TRBJ2-1 | TRBV6-4 | - | TRBD2 | CASSPTSGSYNEQFF | TGTGCCAGCAGCCCGACTAGCGGGAGCTACAATGAGCAGTTCTTC